A single sample is the source of the 26 T cell receptor beta chains below, sequenced in a study of Ad26.COV2.S vaccination and SARS-CoV-2 variants. Sample treatment: about 20 received Ad26.COV2.S at low or high dose, single or two shots; a few received placebo; per-sample allocation not given. The samples date from day 63 after the first vaccine or placebo injection. Assay: immunoSEQ multiplex PCR; the TCRdb copy retains only in-frame clones and omits some. The data contain approximately 480,000 clones, around 90% of them singletons. The sequencing used peripheral blood, collected in a trial of Ad26.COV2.S vaccine versus placebo. These receptors all come from a person between 18 and 59 years old who received the Ad26.COV2.S COVID-19 vaccine or a placebo.

This sequence joins TRBV27 and TRBJ2-1; 12 positions match TRBD2. Trimming took 4 bases from V and 7 from J; bases not matched to a gene: 14. The CDR3 has 18 residues. In germline, CDR1 is MNHEY, CDR2 SMNVEV (reference sequence). The CDR3 nucleotides are TGTGCCAGCAGTTCGACCGGGACTAGCGGGCGTTGGTGGAATGAGCAGTTCTTC. This codes for CASSSTGTSGRWWNEQFF.

The chain couples TRBV4-2 to TRBJ2-3; a possible D gene is TRBD2 (5 bases). The CDR3 covers 15 residues. Trimming stripped 0 bases from V and 2 bases from J, with 9 bases between. The germline CDR1 and CDR2 sequences are LGHNA and YNFKEQ. The CDR3 sequence: CASSQEAGHTDTQYF. CDR3 nucleotide sequence: TGTGCCAGCAGCCAAGAGGCGGGTCACACAGATACGCAGTATTTT.

This chain joins TRBV7-2 and TRBJ2-3, with TRBD2 matching over 7 bases. Germline V gene sequence: CDR1 SGHTA, CDR2 FQGNSA. The V gene end was trimmed by 2 bases and the J gene end by 1 base; junction bases not matched to a gene: 9. The CDR3 has 17 amino acids. CDR3 amino acids: CASSLRGGRVGTDTQYF. For the CDR3, the DNA is TGTGCCAGCAGCTTAAGGGGAGGGAGGGTTGGCACAGATACGCAGTATTTT.

This chain uses TRBV6-6 with TRBJ2-3, with a weak D call TRBD2 (7 bases). The CDR3 extends over 12 amino acids. Germline CDR1 MNHNY, CDR2 SVGAGI (reference sequence). The ends were cut back, 11 bases at V and 4 bases at J, with 13 bases in the middle. This CDR3 reads CAGGRGADTQYF. CDR3 DNA sequence: TGTGCCGGGGGGAGGGGGGCAGATACGCAGTATTTT.

Only one count was recorded for this clone. The rearrangement joins TRBV28 to TRBJ2-1; D is ambiguous. The CDR3 sequence is 11 residues long. The V gene lost 4 bases and the J gene lost 7 bases, with 5 bases spanning the gap. From germline, CDR1 is MDHEN and CDR2 SYDVKM. The DNA of the CDR3 is TGTGCCAGCAGTTCAGGTAATGAGCAGTTCTTC. It codes for CASSSGNEQFF.

This chain links TRBV2 with TRBJ2-1, with 8 bases identical to TRBD2. Germline-derived CDR1 and CDR2 are SNHLY and FYNNEI. J was trimmed by 0 bases and V by 2 bases; bases with no gene match: 6. This CDR3 region has 17 residues. The CDR3 sequence is CASSESKLAASYNEQFF. Written as DNA, the CDR3 is TGTGCCAGCAGTGAATCAAAACTAGCGGCCTCCTACAATGAGCAGTTCTTC. The full variable domain, completed using reference TRBV2 and TRBJ2-1, is EPEVTQTPSHQVTQMGQEVILRCVPISNHLYFYWYRQILGQKVEFLVSFYNNEISEKSEIFDDQFSVERPDGSNFTLKIRSTKLEDSAMYFCASSESKLAASYNEQFFGPGTRLTVL.

The gene calls are TRBV7-3 and TRBJ2-4; TRBD1 aligns across 8 bases. This CDR3 is built from 13 residues. Per the germline V gene, CDR1 is SGHTA and CDR2 is FQGTGA. The V and J ends lost 5 bases and 3 bases, in that order; junction bases with no gene match: 0. CDR3 loop: CASSTGGKNIQYF. The CDR3 region has the DNA TGTGCCAGCAGCACAGGGGGCAAAAACATTCAGTACTTC.

This chain links TRBV7-2 with TRBJ2-7, with TRBD2 matching over 7 bases. Germline CDR1 SGHTA, CDR2 FQGNSA. Trimming removed 5 bases from V and 2 bases from J; junction bases left unmatched: 9. CDR3 length: 15 residues. The CDR3 DNA is TGTGCCAGCAGCGCAGACCTAGCGGTCACCTACGAGCAGTACTTC. Its translation is CASSADLAVTYEQYF.

The chain recombines TRBV5-5 with TRBJ2-7; D tentatively reads TRBD1 or TRBD2 (5 bases each). The V gene lost 4 bases and the J gene lost 6 bases, with 11 bases spanning the gap. The CDR3 totals 12 residues. Per germline, CDR1 SGHKS and CDR2 YYEKEE (reference sequence). The CDR3 DNA sequence: TGTGCCAGCAGCCATGACAGCGGCGAGCAGTACTTC. Its protein product is CASSHDSGEQYF.

This rearrangement joins TRBV7-2 to TRBJ2-1; D not resolved. Trimming removed 3 bases at V and 9 bases at J, with 9 bases between. Looked up from germline, CDR1 is SGHTA and CDR2 is FQGNSA. This CDR3 is built from 12 residues. The CDR3 DNA sequence: TGTGCCAGCAGCTTCGTCGATACTGAGCAGTTCTTC. This codes for CASSFVDTEQFF.

This chain links TRBV5-1 with TRBJ2-1; 7 bases match TRBD1. The CDR3 totals 19 residues. V dropped 0 bases and J dropped 0; count of bases not matched to a gene: 12. Germline assignment: CDR1 SGHRS and CDR2 YFSETQ. The DNA of the CDR3 is TGCGCCAGCAGCTTGGTCGAACAGGGGTCCCGAAGCTCCTACAATGAGCAGTTCTTC. Protein: CASSLVEQGSRSSYNEQFF.

The rearrangement links TRBV12-3 or TRBV12-4 to TRBJ2-5; TRBD1 might be the D (6 bases). The length of the CDR3 is 12 residues. With 5 bases removed from V and 5 bases from J, the gap between germline ends came to 9 bases. The DNA of the CDR3 is TGTGCCAGCAGTCAGGGGTTTGAGACCCAGTACTTC. Translation: CASSQGFETQYF.

J is TRBJ1-6 and V is TRBV7-2; D is ambiguous. The germline CDR1 and CDR2 sequences are SGHTA and FQGNSA. The CDR3 spans 13 residues. The V gene lost 4 bases and the J gene lost 15 bases, with 16 bases spanning the gap. Here the CDR3 reads CASSSDVGLFLHF. The CDR3 DNA is TGTGCCAGCAGCTCCGACGTGGGGTTGTTCCTCCACTTT.

The chain couples TRBV5-8 to TRBJ2-2, with D perhaps TRBD1 (5 bases). The CDR3 has 13 residues. With 1 base removed from V and 6 bases from J, the gap between germline ends came to 7 bases. Germline CDR1 and CDR2: SGHTS and YDEGEE. DNA for the CDR3: TGTGCCAGCAGCTTGAGGGGTCCCGGGGAGCTGTTTTTT. The encoded protein is CASSLRGPGELFF. The full variable domain, its missing parts supplied by reference TRBV5-8 and TRBJ2-2, is EAGVTQSPTHLIKTRGQQATLRCSPISGHTSVYWYQQALGLGLQFLLWYDEGEERNRGNFPPRFSGRQFPNYSSELNVNALELEDSALYLCASSLRGPGELFFGEGSRLTVL.

The rearrangement uses TRBV7-8 and TRBJ2-1, with 7 bases aligning to TRBD2. V shed 6 bases, J shed 4 bases, and the junction held 9 bases outside the gene matches. This CDR3 has 15 residues. CDR1 and CDR2 from the germline V gene are SGHVS and FQNEAQ. The DNA of the CDR3 is TGTGCCAGCAGGGTAGTGGGGGGGAGGTACAATGAGCAGTTCTTC. Its protein is CASRVVGGRYNEQFF.

V usage is TRBV10-1 and J usage is TRBJ2-3, with 12 bases lining up with TRBD2. V trimming: 6 bases; J trimming: 3 bases; junction bases outside the gene matches: 4. Germline lookup yields CDR1 WNHNN and CDR2 SYGVQD (reference sequence). This CDR3 is 15 amino acids long. The CDR3 protein is CASRLAGGRTDTQYF. The CDR3 DNA is TGCGCCAGCAGACTAGCGGGAGGAAGGACAGATACGCAGTATTTT.

This clone has only one observation. V gene TRBV9 combines with J gene TRBJ2-2; TRBD1 matches at 8 bases. Germline CDR1 and CDR2: SGDLS and YYNGEE. This CDR3 is 19 amino acids long. J gave up 0 bases and V 3 bases, and 13 bases lay outside the gene matches. The CDR3 DNA is TGTGCCAGCAGCGAATTTATCTCAGGGGGCGCTGCGAACACCGGGGAGCTGTTTTTT. It translates to CASSEFISGGAANTGELFF.

This chain connects TRBV19 to TRBJ1-1; D is perhaps TRBD1 (6 bases). V lost 7 bases and J 6 bases, leaving 21 bases between the germline ends. The CDR3 length is 15 residues. CDR1 and CDR2 (germline): LNHDA, SQIVND (reference sequence). CDR3 protein: CASTAEGGYGAEAFF. CDR3 bases: TGTGCCAGTACAGCGGAAGGGGGTTACGGGGCTGAAGCTTTCTTT.

This chain connects TRBV10-3 to TRBJ1-5; a possible D gene is TRBD1 (5 bases). CDR1 is ENHRY and CDR2 is SYGVKD in the germline V gene. V dropped 0 bases and J dropped 7 bases, with 13 bases sitting between them. This CDR3 is 15 amino acids long. DNA of the CDR3: TGTGCCATCAGTGAGTCGACTGCAGGGCCACAGCCCCAGCATTTT. This translates into CAISESTAGPQPQHF.

V and J are TRBV19 and TRBJ2-1; weak D call: TRBD1 (6 bases). Germline CDR1 LNHDA, CDR2 SQIVND (reference sequence). With 7 bases removed from V and 8 bases from J, the gap between germline ends came to 12 bases. The CDR3 has 12 residues. In DNA, the CDR3 is TGTGCCAGTACAACATACAGGGATGAGCAGTTCTTC. It codes for CASTTYRDEQFF.

This clone was found once. The CDR3 DNA sequence: TGTGCCAGCAGTTACCCGCCTAGCGCGGCAGATACGCAGTATTTT. This codes for CASSYPPSAADTQYF. This chain connects TRBV6-2 or TRBV6-3 to TRBJ2-3, with a possible D match to TRBD2 (6 bases). Per germline, CDR1 MNHEY and CDR2 SVGEGT. The CDR3 runs to 15 residues. V was shortened by 2 bases and J by 4 bases, with 13 bases between the two germline ends.

The count of this clone is one. The chain uses TRBV12-3 or TRBV12-4 and TRBJ1-2; D unclear. This CDR3 is built from 13 residues. V was clipped by 6 bases and J by 7 bases, with 15 bases between them. CDR3 nucleotide sequence: TGTGCCAGCAGCCTTAGAAAGTCCGCTGGCTACACCTTC. As protein: CASSLRKSAGYTF.

The chain uses TRBV7-8 and TRBJ2-2; D ambiguous. Trimming removed 7 bases from V and 5 bases from J, with 14 bases in between. The CDR3 is 14 residues long. Germline V gene sequence: CDR1 SGHVS, CDR2 FQNEAQ. CDR3 amino acids: CASKGRPGTGELFF. For the CDR3, the DNA is TGTGCCAGCAAAGGGCGGCCGGGTACCGGGGAGCTGTTTTTT. The whole variable domain, filled in from reference TRBV7-8 and TRBJ2-2, reads GAGVSQSPRYKVAKRGQDVALRCDPISGHVSLFWYQQALGQGPEFLTYFQNEAQLDKSGLPSDRFFAERPEGSVSTLKIQRTQQEDSAVYLCASKGRPGTGELFFGEGSRLTVL.

Turning to this clone: Within the sample, other DNA sequences also encode this same CDR3. The chain joins TRBV29-1 to TRBJ2-3; D gene ambiguous. This CDR3 contains 10 residues. The germline V gene has CDR1 SQVTM and CDR2 ANQGSEA. V dropped 4 bases and J dropped 5 bases, with 4 bases sitting between them. CDR3 protein: CSVGVDTQYF. The DNA of the CDR3 is TGCAGCGTTGGGGTAGATACGCAGTATTTT.

The V gene is TRBV5-3, the J gene TRBJ1-1, with a tentative D call TRBD1 (5 bases). TRBV5-3 is placed among ORFs of uncertain function. This CDR3 has 13 amino acids. V was trimmed by 9 bases and J by 1 base, leaving 13 bases between them. The DNA for the CDR3 is TGTGCCACCACCGGGGCGGCGAACACTGAAGCTTTCTTT. As protein: CATTGAANTEAFF.

The J gene is TRBJ1-1, the V gene TRBV7-2; D perhaps matches TRBD1 (6 bases). CDR1 and CDR2 (germline): SGHTA, FQGNSA. V lost 5 bases to trimming and J lost 4 bases, with 23 bases between them. CDR3 length: 17 residues. The DNA for the CDR3 is TGTGCCAGCAGCCTAGTGGGACGGGGGGCGCCGAGCACTGAAGCTTTCTTT. It is translated as CASSLVGRGAPSTEAFF. Variable domain in full (rest from reference TRBV7-2 and TRBJ1-1): GAGVSQSPSNKVTEKGKDVELRCDPISGHTALYWYRQSLGQGLEFLIYFQGNSAPDKSGLPSDRFSAERTGGSVSTLTIQRTQQEDSAVYLCASSLVGRGAPSTEAFFGQGTRLTVV.